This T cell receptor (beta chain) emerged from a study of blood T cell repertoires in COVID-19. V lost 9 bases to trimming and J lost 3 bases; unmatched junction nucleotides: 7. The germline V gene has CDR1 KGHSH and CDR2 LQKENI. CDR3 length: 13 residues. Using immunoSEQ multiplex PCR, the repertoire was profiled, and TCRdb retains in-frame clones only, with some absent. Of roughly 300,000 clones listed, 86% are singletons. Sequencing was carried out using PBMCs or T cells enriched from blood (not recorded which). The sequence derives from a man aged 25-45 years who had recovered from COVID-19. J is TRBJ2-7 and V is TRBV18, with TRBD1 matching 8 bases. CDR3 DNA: TGTGCCAGTGCCGGGACAGGAAACTACGAGCAGTACTTC. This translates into CASAGTGNYEQYF.